This T cell receptor (beta chain) was obtained from a study of T cell repertoires in cytomegalovirus infection. The overall study: HLA-C-restricted CMV epitopes, recently identified, and well-studied HLA-B-restricted ones were used by the study. It can be stated that public TCR beta signatures indicated CMV infection as well as a matching HLA type. Study results and caveats: Based on cumulative public TCR beta family frequency, carriers of CMV plus the relevant HLA were identified. Predominance within the ex vivo response was attributable to HLA-C-restricted CMV-specific TCR beta clonotypes.

About this clonotype itself: Its specificity is unknown.

Germline CDR1 and CDR2: SGHVS and FNYEAQ. This CDR3 contains 14 residues. V was cut by 6 bases and J by 4 bases, with 13 bases left in between. Via MiXCR, TCRdb re-called the reads, giving one row per CDR3 protein. The sample has 310,000 or so distinct CDR3 sequences, 25% seen once. The TCR comes from a human donor in good health (CMV status not recorded). Some clones in this sample may be carry-over from other donors' samples. The genes are TRBV7-6 and TRBJ1-3, with no clear D. This material consisted of cultured PBMCs, taken from culture after CMV antigen stimulation. CDR3 coding DNA: TGTGCCAGCAGTTCGGACGCAGACGGAAACACCATATATTTT. Amino acid sequence: CASSSDADGNTIYF.